These 32 T cell receptor beta chains originate from one sample sequenced in a study of shared clonotypes between healthy human individuals. Sequencing was performed with immunoSEQ multiplex PCR; in TCRdb, only in-frame clones are kept and a portion is missing. The repertoire holds millions of clones, with just over 90% as singletons. The naive CD8 fraction comprised CD45RO-negative cells positively selected for CCR7 and excluded terminally differentiated effector memory CD45RA+ cells. Specimen: naive CD8+ T cells from PBMCs. The receptors originated from a man aged 18 to 30 in good health. Some clones in this sample may be carry-over from other donors' samples.

V gene TRBV9 combines with J gene TRBJ1-5; D is unresolved. The V and J ends lost 5 bases and 4 bases respectively, with 22 bases between them. This CDR3 is built from 17 residues. CDR1 and CDR2 (germline): SGDLS, YYNGEE. DNA of the CDR3: TGTGCCAGCAGGCGGACCCCCCCCGGGTTGGGGAATCAGCCCCAGCATTTT. Amino acids: CASRRTPPGLGNQPQHF.

The V gene is TRBV28, the J gene TRBJ2-3, with 9 bases aligning to TRBD2. Germline trimming cut 6 bases from V and 5 bases from J; bases unmatched to any gene: 6. CDR3 size: 14 residues. Germline V lookup: CDR1 MDHEN, CDR2 SYDVKM. CDR3 residues: CASRRTSVLDTQYF. The CDR3 DNA follows: TGTGCCAGCAGGCGGACTAGCGTGTTAGATACGCAGTATTTT.

V is TRBV7-3 and J is TRBJ1-1, with a possible D match to TRBD1 (5 bases). The CDR3 is 17 residues long. Germline CDR1 reads SGHTA; CDR2 reads FQGTGA. V was shortened by 4 bases and J by 1 base, with 19 bases between the two germline ends. The CDR3, as DNA: TGTGCCAGCAGCTCTTACGACCACGGGACGGAGAACACTGAAGCTTTCTTT. Translating gives CASSSYDHGTENTEAFF.

The V and J genes are TRBV27 and TRBJ1-2; TRBD1 matches at 10 bases. This CDR3 has 15 amino acids. CDR1 is MNHEY and CDR2 is SMNVEV in the germline V gene (reference sequence). Germline trimming cut 3 bases from V and 2 bases from J; bases unmatched to any gene: 3. CDR3 residues: CASSFGGQGNYGYTF. The CDR3, as DNA: TGTGCCAGCAGTTTTGGGGGACAGGGGAACTATGGCTACACCTTC.

The chain carries TRBV7-3 and TRBJ1-5; 7 nucleotides match TRBD1. With V trimmed by 3 bases and J by 2 bases, 10 bases remained unmatched. CDR3 length equals 17 residues. CDR1 is SGHTA, CDR2 FQGTGA, per germline. The CDR3 nucleotides read TGTGCCAGCAGCTTCCGACAGGGCCGAACGGGCAATCAGCCCCAGCATTTT. Translating gives CASSFRQGRTGNQPQHF.

The chain uses TRBV5-4 and TRBJ2-3; 12 nucleotides align to TRBD2. V shed 4 bases and J 4 bases; nucleotides not matched to a gene: 4. The CDR3 contains 15 residues. Germline V gene data show CDR1 as SGHNT and CDR2 as YYREEE (reference sequence). CDR3 protein: CASSPTSGRPDTQYF. CDR3 nucleotide sequence: TGTGCCAGCAGCCCGACTAGCGGGAGACCAGATACGCAGTATTTT.

This clone was recorded once. For the CDR3, the DNA is TGTGCCAGCAGCTTAGCGGGAGTAAGCACAGATACGCAGTATTTT. This gives the protein CASSLAGVSTDTQYF. The J gene is TRBJ2-3, the V gene TRBV11-2; D may be TRBD2 (6 bases). From germline, CDR1 is SGHAT and CDR2 FQNNGV. With 1 base removed from V and 0 bases from J, the gap between germline ends came to 8 bases. The CDR3 totals 15 residues.

This chain connects TRBV28 to TRBJ2-4; D might be TRBD1 (5 bases). With 6 bases removed from V and 7 bases from J, the gap between germline ends came to 7 bases. Germline V gene data show CDR1 as MDHEN and CDR2 as SYDVKM. The CDR3 sequence is 11 residues long. CDR3 region: CASRQENIQYF. The CDR3 DNA reads TGTGCCAGCAGACAGGAGAACATTCAGTACTTC.

The V gene is TRBV9, the J gene TRBJ2-1; no reliable D call. V lost 3 bases and J 9 bases, leaving 10 bases between the germline ends. The CDR3 spans 12 residues. Germline CDR1 SGDLS, CDR2 YYNGEE. CDR3 region: CASSAAPFEQFF. CDR3 sequence (DNA): TGTGCCAGCAGCGCGGCCCCGTTTGAGCAGTTCTTC.

This clone has more than one count but fewer than ten. The rearrangement uses TRBV7-2 and TRBJ1-1; the D gene is possibly TRBD1 (5 bases). The ends were cut back, 4 bases at V and 0 bases at J, with 9 bases in the middle. This CDR3 comprises 14 residues. Germline V lookup: CDR1 SGHTA, CDR2 FQGNSA. The DNA for the CDR3 is TGTGCCAGCAGCTCGACAGTAATGAACACTGAAGCTTTCTTT. Residues: CASSSTVMNTEAFF.

The CDR3 reads CATKGQGLSDEQYF. The CDR3 DNA reads TGTGCCACCAAGGGACAGGGGCTAAGCGACGAGCAGTACTTC. This chain joins TRBV10-3 and TRBJ2-7; 10 bases match TRBD1. CDR1 ENHRY and CDR2 SYGVKD come from the germline V gene. The V and J ends lost 10 bases and 5 bases, in that order; junction bases with no gene match: 11. The CDR3 covers 14 residues.

V gene TRBV11-1 combines with J gene TRBJ1-1; D is unclear. CDR1 is SGHAT and CDR2 is FQDESV in the germline V gene (reference sequence). The CDR3 is 14 amino acids. V was trimmed by 0 bases and J by 5 bases, leaving 10 bases between them. The CDR3 DNA is TGTGCCAGCAGCTTAGCCCGGGATCGGACTGAAGCTTTCTTT. Translation: CASSLARDRTEAFF.

This chain joins TRBV6-1 and TRBJ2-7, with D possibly being TRBD1 (6 bases). Germline V gives CDR1 MNHNS, CDR2 SASEGT. The CDR3 has 14 residues. V lost 5 bases, J lost 2 bases, and 13 bases lay in between. The CDR3 region is CASSQTRDTYEQYF. In DNA, the CDR3 is TGTGCCAGCAGTCAAACCCGGGACACCTACGAGCAGTACTTC.

V is TRBV28 and J is TRBJ1-1, with D perhaps TRBD1 (6 bases). This CDR3 contains 17 residues. Between the trimmed V and J ends, which lost 5 bases and 0 bases, there was a span of 19 bases. The germline V gene has CDR1 MDHEN and CDR2 SYDVKM. CDR3 loop: CASSPRQVTSLNTEAFF. As DNA, the CDR3 is TGTGCCAGCAGTCCCCGACAGGTTACTTCGTTGAACACTGAAGCTTTCTTT.

The chain combines TRBV27 with TRBJ2-7; 10 positions match TRBD2. Germline loops: CDR1 MNHEY, CDR2 SMNVEV (reference sequence). V lost 0 bases and J lost 2; bases outside the gene matches: 4. The CDR3 is made up of 16 amino acids. DNA for the CDR3: TGTGCCAGCAGTTTATCGGCTAGCGGGAGCGCCTACGAGCAGTACTTC. Its protein product is CASSLSASGSAYEQYF.

The rearrangement uses TRBV10-3 and TRBJ2-1; 7 nucleotides agree with TRBD2. J lost 7 bases, V lost 0 bases, and 21 bases had no gene match. This CDR3 is built from 20 residues. The V gene's germline CDR1 is ENHRY and CDR2 SYGVKD. The CDR3 DNA follows: TGTGCCATCAGTGAGTCTCGGGAGGCCTCTTATCCGTCGAGAGGGAATGAGCAGTTCTTC. It encodes CAISESREASYPSRGNEQFF.

The chain recombines TRBV14 with TRBJ2-1; 7 nucleotides match TRBD1. CDR3 size: 15 residues. In germline, CDR1 is SGHDN, CDR2 FVKESK. J gave up 7 bases and V 1 base, and 7 bases lay outside the gene matches. The CDR3 protein is CASSQVTAGGNEQFF. In DNA form, the CDR3 reads TGTGCCAGCAGCCAAGTGACGGCAGGGGGAAATGAGCAGTTCTTC. The variable domain in full, completed from reference TRBV14 and TRBJ2-1, reads EAGVTQFPSHSVIEKGQTVTLRCDPISGHDNLYWYRRVMGKEIKFLLHFVKESKQDESGMPNNRFLAERTGGTYSTLKVQPAELEDSGVYFCASSQVTAGGNEQFFGPGTRLTVL.

This chain joins TRBV27 and TRBJ2-3; 9 bases agree with TRBD2. Trimming removed 6 bases from V and 0 bases from J; junction bases left unmatched: 4. CDR3 length: 15 amino acids. The germline V gene encodes CDR1 MNHEY and CDR2 SMNVEV (reference sequence). The CDR3, as DNA: TGTGCCAGCAGAAGTCTAGCGGGAAGCACAGATACGCAGTATTTT. This codes for CASRSLAGSTDTQYF.

Worth noting for this clone: This sample includes further DNA sequences coding for the same CDR3. This sequence joins TRBV27 and TRBJ1-1; D might be TRBD1 (5 bases). The CDR3 is made up of 14 amino acids. Trimming took 1 base from V and 5 from J, leaving 11 bases between them. Germline CDR1 is MNHEY and CDR2 is SMNVEV (reference sequence). CDR3 sequence reads: CASSLLGAVTEAFF. The CDR3 DNA reads TGTGCCAGCAGTTTATTAGGGGCGGTAACTGAAGCTTTCTTT.

There are a few counts of this clone. This chain joins TRBV7-2 and TRBJ1-1; 8 positions agree with TRBD1. V shed 9 bases, J shed 6 bases, and the junction held 9 bases outside the gene matches. Germline V gene sequence: CDR1 SGHTA, CDR2 FQGNSA. The CDR3 has 13 residues. The CDR3 spells CASLDREIAEAFF. The CDR3 nucleotides are TGTGCCAGTTTGGACAGGGAAATCGCTGAAGCTTTCTTT.

The V call is TRBV5-1, the J call TRBJ2-5; 9 positions match TRBD1. There are 21 residues in the CDR3. J lost 5 bases, V lost 8 bases, and 31 bases had no gene match. The germline V gene encodes CDR1 SGHRS and CDR2 YFSETQ. The CDR3 loop reads CARPGQGIGIGSGRVGETQYF. The CDR3 nucleotides are TGCGCCAGGCCGGGACAGGGAATCGGGATAGGAAGCGGGCGGGTAGGTGAGACCCAGTACTTC. Complete variable domain (other parts from reference TRBV5-1 and TRBJ2-5): KAGVTQTPRYLIKTRGQQVTLSCSPISGHRSVSWYQQTPGQGLQFLFEYFSETQRNKGNFPGRFSGRQFSNSRSEMNVSTLELGDSALYLCARPGQGIGIGSGRVGETQYFGPGTRLLVL.

The chain joins TRBV18 to TRBJ2-1; the D gene is possibly TRBD1 (5 bases). V shed 1 base and J shed 9 bases, with 22 bases lying between them. The length of the CDR3 is 17 residues. In germline, CDR1 is KGHSH, CDR2 LQKENI. The CDR3 sequence: CASSPQYAPGSLGEQFF. CDR3 bases: TGTGCCAGCTCACCACAGTATGCCCCAGGGTCATTAGGTGAGCAGTTCTTC. The full variable domain, with the rest looked up from reference TRBV18 and TRBJ2-1, is NAGVMQNPRHLVRRRGQEARLRCSPMKGHSHVYWYRQLPEEGLKFMVYLQKENIIDESGMPKERFSAEFPKEGPSILRIQQVVRGDSAAYFCASSPQYAPGSLGEQFFGPGTRLTVL.

This clone was seen once. The chain couples TRBV4-2 to TRBJ1-4; D is unclear. The ends were cut back, 0 bases at V and 8 bases at J, with 10 bases in the middle. CDR1 and CDR2 from the germline V gene are LGHNA and YNFKEQ. CDR3 length equals 14 residues. The DNA for the CDR3 is TGTGCCAGCAGCCAAGAAATGGTTCTGGAAAAACTGTTTTTT. This sequence encodes CASSQEMVLEKLFF.

The V call is TRBV28, the J call TRBJ2-7, with D unresolved. Per germline, CDR1 MDHEN and CDR2 SYDVKM. V was cut by 6 bases and J by 6 bases, with 15 bases left in between. The CDR3 contains 13 residues. The CDR3 here is CASRYAEDGEQYF. The CDR3 DNA reads TGTGCCAGCAGGTACGCTGAGGACGGCGAGCAGTACTTC.

The CDR3 DNA reads TGTGCCAGCAGGCCAACTCAGGCCCCTCCCTACGAGCAGTACTTC. Amino acids: CASRPTQAPPYEQYF. This rearrangement joins TRBV7-9 to TRBJ2-7; unclear D gene. Germline CDR1 is SEHNR and CDR2 is FQNEAQ (reference sequence). Trimming removed 6 bases at V and 2 bases at J, with 17 bases between. This CDR3 region has 15 residues.

The rearrangement links TRBV4-1 to TRBJ1-2; no clear D gene. The CDR3 has 14 residues. The V gene lost 4 bases and the J gene lost 4 bases, with 13 bases spanning the gap. Germline assignment: CDR1 MGHRA and CDR2 YSYEKL. The CDR3 protein is CASSPGNNPYGYTF. The DNA for the CDR3 is TGCGCCAGCAGCCCGGGGAACAATCCCTATGGCTACACCTTC.

The chain links TRBV13 to TRBJ1-2, with D uncertain. The CDR3 consists of 13 residues. V lost 5 bases and J 2 bases, leaving 9 bases between the germline ends. Germline V CDR1 and CDR2: PRHDT, FYEKMQ (reference sequence). This CDR3 reads CASSANENYGYTF. The DNA for the CDR3 is TGTGCCAGCAGCGCAAACGAGAACTATGGCTACACCTTC.

V is TRBV27 and J is TRBJ1-6; D call uncertain. Germline loops: CDR1 MNHEY, CDR2 SMNVEV (reference sequence). Trimming left V 5 bases short and J 5 bases short, with 10 bases between. The length of the CDR3 is 14 residues. The CDR3 reads CASSVSWDNSPLHF. CDR3 sequence (DNA): TGTGCCAGCAGTGTGAGCTGGGATAATTCACCCCTCCACTTT.

The genes are TRBV18 and TRBJ2-1; TRBD2 matches 15 bases. The V gene's germline CDR1 is KGHSH and CDR2 LQKENI. The V and J ends lost 6 bases and 12 bases, in that order; junction bases with no gene match: 6. The CDR3 totals 14 residues. The CDR3 nucleotides read TGTGCCAGCTCGGAAGCGGGACTAGCGGGGGGGCAGTTCTTC. Its protein product is CASSEAGLAGGQFF. The full variable domain, with the rest looked up from reference TRBV18 and TRBJ2-1, is NAGVMQNPRHLVRRRGQEARLRCSPMKGHSHVYWYRQLPEEGLKFMVYLQKENIIDESGMPKERFSAEFPKEGPSILRIQQVVRGDSAAYFCASSEAGLAGGQFFGPGTRLTVL.

Note on this clone: Other DNA sequences of this sample code for an identical CDR3. V gene TRBV7-9 combines with J gene TRBJ2-7; the D is unclear. V lost 5 bases and J lost 0, with 8 bases in between. Germline V CDR1 and CDR2: SEHNR, FQNEAQ (reference sequence). CDR3 length: 13 residues. The CDR3 reads CASSPQTSYEQYF. In DNA, the CDR3 is TGTGCCAGCAGCCCTCAGACCTCCTACGAGCAGTACTTC.

The chain recombines TRBV4-3 with TRBJ1-1; 7 bases fit TRBD1. The CDR3 consists of 14 residues. CDR1 and CDR2 from the germline V gene are LGHNA and YSLEER. After removal of 6 bases from V and 6 bases from J, the junction contained 10 bases not matched to a gene. CDR3 sequence (DNA): TGCGCCAGCAGTGGAGACAGGGTGAAGGCTGAAGCTTTCTTT. Protein product: CASSGDRVKAEAFF.

This chain links TRBV28 with TRBJ2-7, with 11 positions matching TRBD1. With V trimmed by 6 bases and J by 4 bases, 17 bases remained unmatched. The V gene's germline CDR1 is MDHEN and CDR2 SYDVKM. The CDR3 is 18 residues long. CDR3 bases: TGTGCCAGCAGGACCATCACAAGAGGGGACAGGGGGGGGTACGAGCAGTACTTC. Translating gives CASRTITRGDRGGYEQYF.